This T cell receptor (beta chain) was recorded in a study of radiotherapy plus CTLA-4 blockade in lung cancer. On the study more broadly: Objective responses occurred in about a sixth of patients; approximately 33% had disease control. Study-wide results and limits: Blood saw expansion of tumor-derived TCR clones after radiotherapy plus ipilimumab. Dynamics of early blood T cell clones, together with interferon-beta, were reportedly the best predictors of response.

Remarks on this clone: Its antigen remains unknown.

Patients had chemo-refractory metastatic non-small-cell lung cancer and received focal radiation plus CTLA-4 blockade that used ipilimumab. Produced via immunoSEQ multiplex PCR; TCRdb's table is partial and in-frame only. The repertoire holds fewer than 45,000 clones, with 55% to 75% as singletons. Between the trimmed V and J ends, which lost 1 base and 5 bases, there was a span of 13 bases. The CDR3 extends over 15 amino acids. Germline values: CDR1 SGHKS, CDR2 YYEKEE (reference sequence). Sequenced material: peripheral blood, taken from a patient treated with radiotherapy plus ipilimumab. This clonotype originated in a human donor with non-small cell lung cancer who had stable disease on radiotherapy plus ipilimumab. V is TRBV5-5 and J is TRBJ1-5; a weak D match, TRBD1 (5 bases). Here the CDR3 DNA reads TGTGCCAGCAGCTTGTTTCCTCAGGGCTATCAGCCCCAGCATTTT. This codes for CASSLFPQGYQPQHF.